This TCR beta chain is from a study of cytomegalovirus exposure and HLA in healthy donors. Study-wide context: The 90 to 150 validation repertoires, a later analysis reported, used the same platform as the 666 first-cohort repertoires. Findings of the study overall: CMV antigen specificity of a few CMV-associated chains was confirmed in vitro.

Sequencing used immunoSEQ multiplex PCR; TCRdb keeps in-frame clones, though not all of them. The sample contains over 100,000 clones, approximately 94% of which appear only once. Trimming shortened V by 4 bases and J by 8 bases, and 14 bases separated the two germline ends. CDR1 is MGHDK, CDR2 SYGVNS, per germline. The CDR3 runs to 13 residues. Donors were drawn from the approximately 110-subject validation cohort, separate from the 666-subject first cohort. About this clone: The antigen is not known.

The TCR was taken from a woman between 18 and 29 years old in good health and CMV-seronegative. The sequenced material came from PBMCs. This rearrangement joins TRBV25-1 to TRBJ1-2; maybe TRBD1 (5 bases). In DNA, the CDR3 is TGTGCCAGCAGTGTCTCAGGGTTTGGAGGCTACACCTTC. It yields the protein CASSVSGFGGYTF.